The 32 T cell receptor beta chains below all came from one sample that was sequenced in a study of beta chain features in type 1 diabetes. The study's findings and limits: People with Type 1 diabetes carried modestly yet significantly shorter TCRB CDR3s in all four CD4+ subsets.

These TCRs are of unknown antigen specificity. What was sequenced were expressed TCRB transcripts, since all of the isolated RNA had been reverse transcribed. TCRdb keeps only in-frame clones here, not all; method: immunoSEQ multiplex PCR. The data hold approximately 250,000 clones, with roughly a tenth observed a single time. The specimen was naive CD4+ T cells from blood. The receptor set was obtained from a man aged 30-40 years with type 1 diabetes.

The chain has TRBV15 and TRBJ2-7, with a possible D match to TRBD2 (6 bases). The V gene lost 0 bases and the J gene lost 0 bases, with 15 bases spanning the gap. From germline, CDR1 is LNHNV and CDR2 YYDKDF (reference sequence). The CDR3 totals 17 residues. The CDR3 nucleotides are TGTGCCACCAGCAGAGATCGGGGGACGGACGACTCCTACGAGCAGTACTTC. It codes for CATSRDRGTDDSYEQYF.

The chain recombines TRBV29-1 with TRBJ2-2; TRBD1 agrees at 7 bases. The CDR3 extends over 13 amino acids. V trimming: 7 bases; J trimming: 1 base; junction bases outside the gene matches: 3. The germline V gene has CDR1 SQVTM and CDR2 ANQGSEA. The DNA of the CDR3 is TGCAGCGCACGGACAGGGAACACCGGGGAGCTGTTTTTT. It encodes CSARTGNTGELFF.

There are a few counts of this clone. The rearrangement links TRBV2 to TRBJ2-5; D gene ambiguous. V shed 1 base and J shed 4 bases, with 10 bases lying between them. The CDR3 loop spans 14 amino acids. From germline, CDR1 is SNHLY and CDR2 FYNNEI. The CDR3 spells CASSEGSSPETQYF. CDR3 nucleotides: TGTGCCAGCAGTGAAGGTAGTAGTCCAGAGACCCAGTACTTC.

This clone was counted a few times. This chain uses TRBV5-4 with TRBJ2-3; 9 nucleotides match TRBD2. The CDR3 has 14 residues. Germline V gives CDR1 SGHNT, CDR2 YYREEE (reference sequence). J lost 4 bases, V lost 6 bases, and 6 bases had no gene match. The CDR3 region has the DNA TGTGCCAGCACCGCGGGGGGGATCGCAGATACGCAGTATTTT. Translated: CASTAGGIADTQYF.

V is TRBV6-5 and J is TRBJ2-7, with a weak D call TRBD1 (6 bases). This CDR3 has 13 residues. V was shortened by 6 bases and J by 2 bases, with 11 bases between the two germline ends. The germline V gene encodes CDR1 MNHEY and CDR2 SVGAGI. The CDR3 bases are TGTGCCAGCAGGAGGGGGTCCGCCTACGAGCAGTACTTC. This sequence encodes CASRRGSAYEQYF.

The rearrangement uses TRBV5-1 and TRBJ1-6, with TRBD1 as a possible D gene (6 bases). This CDR3 has 15 residues. V lost 0 bases and J lost 9, with 13 bases in between. Germline loops: CDR1 SGHRS, CDR2 YFSETQ. The CDR3 is CASSLAGVSGSPLHF. The CDR3 DNA is TGCGCCAGCAGCTTGGCAGGGGTTTCAGGTTCACCCCTCCACTTT.

This clone was observed once. The CDR3 sequence: CASSPAAGLGEKLFF. The DNA of the CDR3 is TGTGCCAGCTCACCAGCGGCAGGGCTGGGTGAAAAACTGTTTTTT. V usage is TRBV18 and J usage is TRBJ1-4; possible D gene TRBD1, 5 bases. Germline V gives CDR1 KGHSH, CDR2 LQKENI. V lost 2 bases and J lost 7, with 14 bases in between. The CDR3 length is 15 residues.

This clone was seen repeatedly, ten times or more. The rearrangement joins TRBV15 to TRBJ1-2; a weak D match, TRBD1 (5 bases). Germline loops: CDR1 LNHNV, CDR2 YYDKDF (reference sequence). This CDR3 region has 13 residues. V was trimmed by 5 bases and J by 3 bases, leaving 10 bases between them. The CDR3 loop is CATSLDNDYGYTF. The CDR3 DNA sequence: TGTGCCACCAGCCTGGACAACGACTATGGCTACACCTTC. The full variable domain, completed using reference TRBV15 and TRBJ1-2, is DAMVIQNPRYQVTQFGKPVTLSCSQTLNHNVMYWYQQKSSQAPKLLFHYYDKDFNNEADTPDNFQSRRPNTSFCFLDIRSPGLGDTAMYLCATSLDNDYGYTFGSGTRLTVV.

This clone was counted between two and nine times. V and J are TRBV7-3 and TRBJ2-3; D is unresolved. Germline CDR1 SGHTA, CDR2 FQGTGA. V dropped 2 bases and J dropped 2 bases, with 11 bases sitting between them. CDR3 length: 15 amino acids. CDR3 protein: CASSLFPTPTDTQYF. Written as DNA, the CDR3 is TGTGCCAGCAGCTTATTTCCGACTCCCACAGATACGCAGTATTTT.

This clone was seen a few times. V and J are TRBV15 and TRBJ2-5, with D perhaps matching TRBD2 (7 bases). Between the trimmed V and J ends, which lost 5 bases and 5 bases, there was a span of 12 bases. Germline loops: CDR1 LNHNV, CDR2 YYDKDF (reference sequence). The CDR3 is made up of 13 amino acids. In nucleotides, the CDR3 is TGTGCCACCAGCCGGGGGGCCGGGGAGACCCAGTACTTC. Encoded protein: CATSRGAGETQYF. The full variable domain, rest sourced from reference TRBV15 and TRBJ2-5, is DAMVIQNPRYQVTQFGKPVTLSCSQTLNHNVMYWYQQKSSQAPKLLFHYYDKDFNNEADTPDNFQSRRPNTSFCFLDIRSPGLGDTAMYLCATSRGAGETQYFGPGTRLLVL.

This clone came up a few times. This sequence joins TRBV6-5 and TRBJ2-7; 9 nucleotides line up with TRBD2. This CDR3 has 15 amino acids. The V gene's germline CDR1 is MNHEY and CDR2 SVGAGI. The ends lost 2 bases at V and 2 bases at J; junction bases unmatched: 4. The CDR3 DNA is TGTGCCAGCAGTTACGTGTCTAGCGGGGCCTACGAGCAGTACTTC. Translating gives CASSYVSSGAYEQYF.

The table lists this clone with a few counts. The chain employs TRBV5-1 and TRBJ1-3; D not resolved. The CDR3 contains 14 residues. Trimming left V 0 bases short and J 2 bases short, with 6 bases between. CDR1 SGHRS and CDR2 YFSETQ come from the germline V gene. CDR3: CASSLDGAGNTIYF. In DNA form, the CDR3 reads TGCGCCAGCAGCTTGGACGGAGCTGGAAACACCATATATTTT.

This clone was seen a few times. The CDR3 reads CASSTSGGRYNEQFF. The CDR3 DNA sequence: TGTGCCAGCAGCACTAGCGGGGGGCGGTACAATGAGCAGTTCTTC. The V and J genes are TRBV7-3 and TRBJ2-1; 12 positions match TRBD2. The CDR3 is 15 amino acids. Germline assignment: CDR1 SGHTA and CDR2 FQGTGA. Trimming removed 5 bases from V and 4 bases from J; junction bases left unmatched: 3.

The genes are TRBV5-4 and TRBJ1-1; 7 bases line up with TRBD1. Germline CDR1 reads SGHNT; CDR2 reads YYREEE (reference sequence). CDR3 length equals 14 residues. V lost 2 bases and J lost 8; bases outside the gene matches: 9. The CDR3: CASSFRDREGEAFF. In nucleotides, the CDR3 is TGTGCCAGCAGCTTTCGTGACAGGGAAGGAGAAGCTTTCTTT.

The chain has TRBV6-1 and TRBJ2-7; D is ambiguous. This CDR3 is built from 12 residues. The V gene lost 4 bases and the J gene lost 2 bases, with 6 bases spanning the gap. Germline CDR1 MNHNS, CDR2 SASEGT. The CDR3 sequence: CASSVFTYEQYF. In nucleotides, the CDR3 is TGTGCCAGCAGTGTTTTCACCTACGAGCAGTACTTC.

The chain combines TRBV5-1 with TRBJ2-1, with D uncertain. Deletions cut 0 bases from V and 2 bases from J, with 3 bases between. This CDR3 is 13 amino acids long. CDR1 is SGHRS, CDR2 YFSETQ, per germline. CDR3 nucleotides: TGCGCCAGCAGCTTGGGTACCTACAATGAGCAGTTCTTC. Translation: CASSLGTYNEQFF.

In its sample, this clone was seen a few times. The chain employs TRBV9 and TRBJ2-3; D may be TRBD2 (5 bases). V shed 4 bases and J shed 6 bases, with 18 bases lying between them. The CDR3 has 15 amino acids. Germline assignment: CDR1 SGDLS and CDR2 YYNGEE. The CDR3 DNA is TGTGCCAGCAGCCCCCGTGAGGGTGGGTCCGATACGCAGTATTTT. Its translation: CASSPREGGSDTQYF.

There are a few counts of this clone. Its ends do not fully match the called genes, so a read error is possible. This chain connects TRBV19 to TRBJ2-4; 14 bases map to TRBD2. The germline V gene has CDR1 LNHDA and CDR2 SQIVND (reference sequence). The CDR3 totals 14 residues. The CDR3 loop is CASSLGLAGGPGHF. The CDR3 nucleotides are TGTGCCAGTAGTCTCGGACTAGCGGGGGGCCCTGGGCACTTC.

The chain joins TRBV5-1 to TRBJ2-5; 8 bases map to TRBD1. The CDR3 is 15 amino acids. CDR1 is SGHRS and CDR2 is YFSETQ in the germline V gene. J gave up 4 bases and V 5 bases, and 10 bases lay outside the gene matches. In DNA form, the CDR3 reads TGCGCCAGCAGACCAGTGGCAGGGGGCGGAGAGACCCAGTACTTC. Translating it yields CASRPVAGGGETQYF.

The chain recombines TRBV12-5 with TRBJ2-4; 7 bases agree with TRBD1. The CDR3 contains 19 residues. V lost 1 base, J lost 0 bases, and 12 bases stayed unmatched. The germline CDR1 and CDR2 sequences are LGHNT and FRNRAP. CDR3: CASGLDLTGNSLAKNIQYF. CDR3 DNA sequence: TGTGCTAGTGGTTTGGACTTGACAGGGAACTCTTTAGCCAAAAACATTCAGTACTTC.

The table lists this clone with a few counts. The chain recombines TRBV6-6 with TRBJ1-4; D not resolved. The CDR3 extends over 12 amino acids. The V gene's germline CDR1 is MNHNY and CDR2 SVGAGI (reference sequence). Trimming pared 7 bases from V and 5 bases from J, leaving 8 bases between. CDR3 sequence: CASTGGNEKLFF. The CDR3 nucleotides are TGTGCCAGCACAGGTGGGAATGAAAAACTGTTTTTT.

About this clone itself: Other DNA sequences in the same sample also yield this CDR3. The chain uses TRBV2 and TRBJ1-6; D gene uncertain. This CDR3 has 13 amino acids. The ends were cut back, 3 bases at V and 6 bases at J, with 6 bases in the middle. Germline CDR1 and CDR2: SNHLY and FYNNEI. CDR3 coding DNA: TGTGCCAGCAGTGATGAGGCTAATTCACCCCTCCACTTT. This encodes CASSDEANSPLHF.

The gene calls are TRBV27 and TRBJ2-7; 9 nucleotides align to TRBD2. V lost 5 bases, J lost 3 bases, and 5 bases stayed unmatched. This CDR3 has 14 residues. Germline CDR1 MNHEY, CDR2 SMNVEV (reference sequence). In DNA, the CDR3 is TGTGCCAGCAGTCCAGCGGGGGGCCGCTACGAGCAGTACTTC. This sequence encodes CASSPAGGRYEQYF.

V gene TRBV13 combines with J gene TRBJ2-7; no definite D call. Trimming took 4 bases from V and 0 from J, leaving 10 bases between them. This CDR3 contains 14 residues. Germline lookup yields CDR1 PRHDT and CDR2 FYEKMQ (reference sequence). The CDR3 protein is CASSSTFNSYEQYF. The CDR3, as DNA: TGTGCCAGCAGCTCGACTTTTAACTCCTACGAGCAGTACTTC.

The chain is built from TRBV19 and TRBJ2-3; 9 bases agree with TRBD1. J lost 3 bases, V lost 6 bases, and 4 bases had no gene match. Germline loops: CDR1 LNHDA, CDR2 SQIVND (reference sequence). CDR3 length equals 14 residues. The CDR3 here is CASRPGTGTDTQYF. CDR3 nucleotide sequence: TGTGCCAGTAGGCCCGGGACAGGGACAGATACGCAGTATTTT. Using reference TRBV19 and TRBJ2-3 for the parts outside the CDR3, the full variable domain is DGGITQSPKYLFRKEGQNVTLSCEQNLNHDAMYWYRQDPGQGLRLIYYSQIVNDFQKGDIAEGYSVSREKKESFPLTVTSAQKNPTAFYLCASRPGTGTDTQYFGPGTRLTVL.

The chain combines TRBV5-6 with TRBJ2-6, with 8 bases fitting TRBD1. J was trimmed by 0 bases and V by 2 bases; bases with no gene match: 7. This CDR3 spans 18 amino acids. Germline V gene sequence: CDR1 SGHDT, CDR2 YYEEEE. Here the CDR3 reads CASSLAGQGASGANVLTF. CDR3 in DNA: TGTGCCAGCAGCTTAGCCGGACAGGGAGCCTCTGGGGCCAACGTCCTGACTTTC.

This clone came up a few times. This chain uses TRBV6-5 with TRBJ2-7; 9 bases are shared with TRBD1. CDR1 and CDR2 from the germline V gene are MNHEY and SVGAGI. Trimming cost V 4 bases and J 4 bases; bases outside gene matches: 5. The CDR3 extends over 14 amino acids. This chain's CDR3 is CASSSGQGRYEQYF. DNA of the CDR3: TGTGCCAGCAGTTCCGGACAGGGGCGGTACGAGCAGTACTTC.

J is TRBJ2-3 and V is TRBV19, with a weak D call TRBD2 (7 bases). V was shortened by 6 bases and J by 4 bases, with 20 bases between the two germline ends. The CDR3 is made up of 16 amino acids. Germline CDR1 is LNHDA and CDR2 is SQIVND (reference sequence). CDR3 protein: CASRRRGGLVADTQYF. The CDR3 coding sequence is TGTGCCAGTAGACGTAGGGGGGGACTTGTGGCAGATACGCAGTATTTT. The full variable domain, with the rest looked up from reference TRBV19 and TRBJ2-3, is DGGITQSPKYLFRKEGQNVTLSCEQNLNHDAMYWYRQDPGQGLRLIYYSQIVNDFQKGDIAEGYSVSREKKESFPLTVTSAQKNPTAFYLCASRRRGGLVADTQYFGPGTRLTVL.

The chain links TRBV5-1 to TRBJ2-7; maybe TRBD2 (5 bases). Germline V lookup: CDR1 SGHRS, CDR2 YFSETQ. This CDR3 has 16 residues. The V and J ends lost 0 bases and 0 bases respectively, with 13 bases between them. CDR3 loop: CASSLEGLTNSYEQYF. The CDR3 region has the DNA TGCGCCAGCAGCTTGGAAGGACTTACGAACTCCTACGAGCAGTACTTC.

In its sample, this clone was seen a few times. This chain links TRBV10-3 with TRBJ1-5, with D uncertain. The CDR3 contains 12 residues. Germline assignment: CDR1 ENHRY and CDR2 SYGVKD. Trimming left V 0 bases short and J 5 bases short, with 2 bases between. DNA of the CDR3: TGTGCCATCAGTGAGTCCGATCAGCCCCAGCATTTT. The encoded protein is CAISESDQPQHF.

This clone was detected a few times. V and J are TRBV5-1 and TRBJ2-7, with D possibly matching TRBD1 (6 bases). The CDR3 sequence is 12 residues long. In germline, CDR1 is SGHRS, CDR2 YFSETQ. V gave up 4 bases and J gave up 5 bases, with 10 bases separating them. This chain's CDR3 is CASSENRDEQYF. The DNA of the CDR3 is TGCGCCAGCAGCGAAAACAGGGACGAGCAGTACTTC.

This clone was found a few times. The chain is built from TRBV9 and TRBJ2-1; TRBD2 agrees at 9 bases. CDR1 is SGDLS, CDR2 YYNGEE, per germline. The CDR3 is 15 amino acids. V gave up 5 bases and J gave up 7 bases; unmatched junction bases: 10. The CDR3, as DNA: TGTGCCAGCAGTGTGCGGGGGGGCCTTGGGAATGAGCAGTTCTTC. This sequence encodes CASSVRGGLGNEQFF.